These 9 T cell receptor beta chains were all obtained from the same sample, sequenced in a study of blood T cell repertoires in COVID-19. The repertoire was sequenced with immunoSEQ multiplex PCR; TCRdb's copy has only in-frame clones and lacks some. The sample holds about 120,000 clones; over 80% are singletons and the top ten take more than 25%. The sequenced sample was peripheral blood. These receptors all stem from a woman aged 65 to 85 with acute or convalescent COVID-19.

J is TRBJ1-2 and V is TRBV6-5; 9 bases map to TRBD1. Germline CDR1 reads MNHEY; CDR2 reads SVGAGI. This CDR3 has 14 residues. V trimming: 6 bases; J trimming: 2 bases; junction bases outside the gene matches: 4. The CDR3 here is CASRLGQGNYGYTF. CDR3 nucleotide sequence: TGTGCCAGCAGACTAGGACAGGGGAACTATGGCTACACCTTC.

V gene TRBV18 combines with J gene TRBJ2-2, with 9 bases lining up with TRBD1. The length of the CDR3 is 17 residues. Germline lookup yields CDR1 KGHSH and CDR2 LQKENI. The junction had 7 bases not matched to a gene; V was cut back by 2 bases and J by 3 bases. CDR3 loop: CASSPNTGGLDTGELFF. The CDR3 DNA sequence: TGTGCCAGCTCACCAAATACAGGGGGCTTGGACACCGGGGAGCTGTTTTTT. Combining the CDR3 with reference TRBV18 and TRBJ2-2 gives the whole variable domain NAGVMQNPRHLVRRRGQEARLRCSPMKGHSHVYWYRQLPEEGLKFMVYLQKENIIDESGMPKERFSAEFPKEGPSILRIQQVVRGDSAAYFCASSPNTGGLDTGELFFGEGSRLTVL.

In nucleotides, the CDR3 is TGTGCCAGCAGCGTAGTCCCGGGGGACGAAGCTTTCTTT. It specifies CASSVVPGDEAFF. This chain joins TRBV9 and TRBJ1-1; D might be TRBD1 (5 bases). CDR3 length: 13 residues. Trimming removed 0 bases from V and 8 bases from J, with 11 bases in between. The V gene's germline CDR1 is SGDLS and CDR2 YYNGEE.

This clone was observed a single time. This chain uses TRBV27 with TRBJ2-7, with 8 bases matching TRBD2. Germline V gene data show CDR1 as MNHEY and CDR2 as SMNVEV (reference sequence). The CDR3 runs to 14 residues. V shed 4 bases and J 3 bases; nucleotides not matched to a gene: 5. As DNA, the CDR3 is TGTGCCAGCAGTTCGGGGGGGCTAGTCTACGAGCAGTACTTC. The encoded protein is CASSSGGLVYEQYF.

The genes are TRBV30 and TRBJ1-2, with D perhaps matching TRBD1 (5 bases). The CDR3 loop spans 16 amino acids. Trimming cost V 0 bases and J 3 bases, with 17 bases left between them. Germline CDR1 reads GTSNPN; CDR2 reads SVGIG (reference sequence). CDR3 sequence (DNA): TGTGCCTGGAGTGTACAGTGGAGCACAGGCCACTATGGCTACACCTTC. It codes for CAWSVQWSTGHYGYTF. Complete variable domain (other parts from reference TRBV30 and TRBJ1-2): SQTIHQWPATLVQPVGSPLSLECTVEGTSNPNLYWYRQAAGRGLQLLFYSVGIGQISSEVPQNLSASRPQDRQFILSSKKLLLSDSGFYLCAWSVQWSTGHYGYTFGSGTRLTVV.

The chain has TRBV2 and TRBJ1-4; maybe TRBD1 (6 bases). CDR1 is SNHLY, CDR2 FYNNEI, per germline. This CDR3 region has 14 residues. V shed 2 bases and J shed 5 bases, with 9 bases lying between them. The CDR3 DNA sequence: TGTGCCAGCAGTGAAAGGACAGAAAATGAAAAACTGTTTTTT. Protein product: CASSERTENEKLFF.

This clone occurred once. The chain combines TRBV2 with TRBJ2-7; 7 nucleotides agree with TRBD2. The CDR3 has 14 amino acids. Per the germline V gene, CDR1 is SNHLY and CDR2 is FYNNEI. The V segment lost 10 bases and the J segment 7 bases; nucleotides outside the gene matches: 16. The CDR3 DNA reads as TGTGCCACCCGGGGGGAGCGCCAGTTAGGAGAGCAGTACTTC. It translates to CATRGERQLGEQYF.

The chain links TRBV2 to TRBJ2-2; TRBD2 agrees at 13 bases. With V trimmed by 7 bases and J by 4 bases, 9 bases remained unmatched. The CDR3 is 17 residues long. Looked up from germline, CDR1 is SNHLY and CDR2 is FYNNEI. The chain's CDR3 is CASTRTSGGAGTGELFF. For the CDR3, the DNA is TGTGCCAGCACGAGAACTAGCGGGGGGGCTGGCACCGGGGAGCTGTTTTTT.

The chain has TRBV29-1 and TRBJ1-2; D is ambiguous. V was cut by 2 bases and J by 4 bases, with 11 bases left in between. CDR1 is SQVTM and CDR2 is ANQGSEA in the germline V gene. The CDR3 runs 13 residues. The CDR3 nucleotides are TGCAGCGTTGAATCCTTGGGAGGCTATGGCTACACCTTC. This codes for CSVESLGGYGYTF.